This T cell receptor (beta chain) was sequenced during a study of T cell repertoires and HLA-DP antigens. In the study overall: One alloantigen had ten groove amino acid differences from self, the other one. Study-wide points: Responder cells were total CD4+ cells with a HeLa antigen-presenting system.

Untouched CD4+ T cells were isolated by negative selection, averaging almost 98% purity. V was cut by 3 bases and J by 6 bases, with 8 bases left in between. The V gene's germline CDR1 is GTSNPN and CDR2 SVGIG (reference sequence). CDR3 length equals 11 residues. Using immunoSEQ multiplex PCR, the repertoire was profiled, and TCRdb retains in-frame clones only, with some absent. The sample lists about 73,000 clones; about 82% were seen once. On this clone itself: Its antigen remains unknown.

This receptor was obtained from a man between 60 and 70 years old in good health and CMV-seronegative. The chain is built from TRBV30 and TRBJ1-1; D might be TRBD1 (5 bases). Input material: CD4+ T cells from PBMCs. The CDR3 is CAWRWGPEAFF. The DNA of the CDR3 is TGTGCCTGGAGGTGGGGCCCTGAAGCTTTCTTT.